The table lists the clone carrying this T cell receptor beta chain with many counts. The TCR library protocol was used to attach unique molecular identifiers. These identifiers were attached to individual cDNA molecules. TCRdb reprocessed the 5' RACE reads via MiXCR and lists one record per CDR3 protein. The top ten clones hold 7.8% of a sample with roughly 81,000 distinct CDR3 sequences, about 6.5% of them seen once. This specimen comes from a study of early T cells in non-severe SARS-CoV-2 infection. Study summary: RNA in bulk from unsorted whole blood was sequenced, and chains were unpaired.

The sequence came from an adult who was a healthcare worker with PCR-confirmed SARS-CoV-2 infection or an uninfected control (not recorded which). The material sequenced was whole blood.

This CDR3 is CASSTGGHRGSTDTQYF. CDR3 sequence (DNA): TGCGCCAGCAGCACTGGAGGCCACCGGGGGAGCACAGATACGCAGTATTTT. This chain connects TRBV5-1 to TRBJ2-3, with TRBD2 as a possible D gene (6 bases). CDR3 size: 17 residues. Germline values: CDR1 SGHRS, CDR2 YFSETQ. Between the trimmed V and J ends, which lost 4 bases and 0 bases, there was a span of 18 bases.